This entry lists 29 T cell receptor beta chains sequenced from one sample in a study of shared clonotypes between healthy human individuals. Sequencing was performed with immunoSEQ multiplex PCR; in TCRdb, only in-frame clones are kept and a portion is missing. The sample consists of some 2.3 million clones, approximately 93% of them appearing once. The sample taken for sequencing was naive CD4+ T cells from PBMCs. Subset of the sample: CD45RA+ positively selected. All receptors derive from a man younger than 35 in good health. Some clones in this sample may be carry-over from other donors' samples.

The V and J genes are TRBV4-1 and TRBJ2-1; TRBD2 agrees at 12 bases. Germline CDR1 is MGHRA and CDR2 is YSYEKL. CDR3 size: 17 residues. The V segment lost 0 bases and the J segment 5 bases; nucleotides outside the gene matches: 5. The CDR3 loop reads CASSQEPSGRANNEQFF. The CDR3 bases are TGCGCCAGCAGCCAAGAGCCTAGCGGGAGGGCCAACAATGAGCAGTTCTTC.

The V gene is TRBV19, the J gene TRBJ2-2; D unclear. The germline CDR1 and CDR2 sequences are LNHDA and SQIVND (reference sequence). V gave up 8 bases and J gave up 1 base, with 8 bases separating them. This CDR3 has 13 amino acids. DNA of the CDR3: TGTGCCAGTGGCGCACGGAACACCGGGGAGCTGTTTTTT. It is translated as CASGARNTGELFF.

This chain connects TRBV21-1 to TRBJ1-1. TRBV21-1 is described as a pseudogene. This CDR3 is built from 16 residues. The CDR3: CASSQGDGDMDTEAFF. CDR3 bases: TGTGCCAGCAGCCAAGGGGACGGGGATATGGACACTGAAGCTTTCTTT.

The V gene is TRBV4-2, the J gene TRBJ2-7; D not resolved. The CDR3 is 15 amino acids. V lost 1 base and J lost 2, with 12 bases in between. The germline V gene has CDR1 LGHNA and CDR2 YNFKEQ. The CDR3, as DNA: TGTGCCAGCAGCCAAGTTGGCGGAAACGCCTACGAGCAGTACTTC. Translated: CASSQVGGNAYEQYF.

The chain joins TRBV7-9 to TRBJ2-1, with 7 bases that match TRBD2. With 6 bases clipped from V and 0 bases from J, the junction kept 11 bases outside the gene matches. The CDR3 is 17 amino acids. From germline, CDR1 is SEHNR and CDR2 FQNEAQ (reference sequence). The CDR3 region is CASSGSGRAGSYNEQFF. Here the CDR3 DNA reads TGTGCCAGCAGTGGCTCAGGGAGGGCGGGCTCCTACAATGAGCAGTTCTTC.

To note about this clone: Other DNA sequences in this specimen translate into the identical CDR3. The gene calls are TRBV30 and TRBJ1-5; no clear D. The CDR3 covers 13 residues. Trimming removed 0 bases at V and 5 bases at J, with 8 bases between. Germline values: CDR1 GTSNPN, CDR2 SVGIG (reference sequence). The CDR3 is CAWSVGRDQPQHF. The DNA for the CDR3 is TGTGCCTGGAGTGTTGGAAGGGATCAGCCCCAGCATTTT.

The V gene is TRBV27, the J gene TRBJ2-7; TRBD2 matches at 12 bases. Germline V gives CDR1 MNHEY, CDR2 SMNVEV (reference sequence). The ends lost 10 bases at V and 2 bases at J; junction bases unmatched: 3. The CDR3 has 13 amino acids. CDR3 coding DNA: TGTGCCACAGGACTAGCGGGGACCTACGAGCAGTACTTC. This codes for CATGLAGTYEQYF.

The chain joins TRBV5-1 to TRBJ1-1; 7 bases are a match to TRBD1. The CDR3 runs 14 residues. V trimming: 5 bases; J trimming: 3 bases; junction bases outside the gene matches: 7. Germline V gives CDR1 SGHRS, CDR2 YFSETQ. CDR3 loop: CASRLTGWDTEAFF. Here the CDR3 DNA reads TGCGCCAGCAGATTGACAGGGTGGGACACTGAAGCTTTCTTT.

V and J are TRBV18 and TRBJ2-2; 9 bases are a match to TRBD1. Germline values: CDR1 KGHSH, CDR2 LQKENI. The CDR3 is 16 amino acids. The V and J ends lost 3 bases and 3 bases, in that order; junction bases with no gene match: 5. CDR3 bases: TGTGCCAGCTCACCCCGGACAGGGGCGGACACCGGGGAGCTGTTTTTT. Amino acid sequence: CASSPRTGADTGELFF.

The V call is TRBV13, the J call TRBJ2-4, with a possible D match to TRBD2 (5 bases). The CDR3 runs 13 residues. Germline V gives CDR1 PRHDT, CDR2 FYEKMQ (reference sequence). The ends were cut back, 7 bases at V and 0 bases at J, with 7 bases in the middle. CDR3 region: CASKGLAKNIQYF. DNA for the CDR3: TGTGCCAGCAAAGGACTAGCCAAAAACATTCAGTACTTC.

The sample holds a few counts of this clone. This chain's CDR3 is CASSLVSQETQYF. The DNA for the CDR3 is TGTGCCAGCAGCTTGGTCAGCCAAGAGACCCAGTACTTC. This sequence joins TRBV5-6 and TRBJ2-5; D remains unclear. Germline values: CDR1 SGHDT, CDR2 YYEEEE. V shed 0 bases and J shed 1 base, with 4 bases lying between them. This CDR3 has 13 amino acids.

Comments on this clone: In the same sample, other DNA sequences code for this CDR3. The J gene is TRBJ2-7, the V gene TRBV6-6; D gene ambiguous. This CDR3 has 12 residues. Germline CDR1 and CDR2: MNHNY and SVGAGI (reference sequence). V was shortened by 2 bases and J by 2 bases, with 4 bases between the two germline ends. DNA of the CDR3: TGTGCCAGCAGTTACACCACCTACGAGCAGTACTTC. Protein: CASSYTTYEQYF.

A note on this clone: Compared with germline, one end of the junction differs, possibly owing to a read error. The rearrangement joins TRBV28 to TRBJ1-2, with D hard to call. Germline V CDR1 and CDR2: MDHEN, SYDVKM. The CDR3 spans 11 residues. The CDR3 is CASSLGQRSMF. The CDR3 nucleotides read TGTGCCAGCAGTTTAGGGCAGCGGTCCATGTTC.

V is TRBV9 and J is TRBJ1-2; no firm D call. Germline values: CDR1 SGDLS, CDR2 YYNGEE. The CDR3 consists of 12 residues. The V end was cut by 4 bases, the J end by 7 bases, with 11 bases between. CDR3 protein: CASSLLTGGYTF. CDR3 sequence (DNA): TGTGCCAGCAGCCTCCTAACCGGTGGCTACACCTTC.

V usage is TRBV28 and J usage is TRBJ2-1; 16 bases map to TRBD2. This CDR3 spans 17 amino acids. The germline V gene encodes CDR1 MDHEN and CDR2 SYDVKM. J lost 1 base, V lost 7 bases, and 4 bases had no gene match. CDR3 sequence: CASTGTSGRGSYNEQFF. DNA of the CDR3: TGTGCCAGCACCGGGACTAGCGGGAGGGGATCCTACAATGAGCAGTTCTTC. Complete variable domain (other parts from reference TRBV28 and TRBJ2-1): DVKVTQSSRYLVKRTGEKVFLECVQDMDHENMFWYRQDPGLGLRLIYFSYDVKMKEKGDIPEGYSVSREKKERFSLILESASTNQTSMYLCASTGTSGRGSYNEQFFGPGTRLTVL.

The sample holds a few counts of this clone. The chain combines TRBV19 with TRBJ1-1, with no clear D. The length of the CDR3 is 13 residues. Germline V lookup: CDR1 LNHDA, CDR2 SQIVND (reference sequence). The ends were cut back, 7 bases at V and 4 bases at J, with 13 bases in the middle. The CDR3 nucleotides read TGTGCCAGTACCCGACACGAGGGCACTGAAGCTTTCTTT. It specifies CASTRHEGTEAFF.

The genes are TRBV28 and TRBJ2-2; 8 bases map to TRBD1. J lost 5 bases, V lost 5 bases, and 13 bases had no gene match. Germline-derived CDR1 and CDR2 are MDHEN and SYDVKM. CDR3 length: 17 residues. The CDR3 DNA is TGTGCCAGCAGTACCCCCCGCGACAGGGGTCGGACCGGGGAGCTGTTTTTT. It codes for CASSTPRDRGRTGELFF.

This chain links TRBV6-5 with TRBJ1-2; 7 positions match TRBD1. V shed 6 bases and J 2 bases; nucleotides not matched to a gene: 9. Germline loops: CDR1 MNHEY, CDR2 SVGAGI. This CDR3 is built from 15 residues. The CDR3 loop is CASSQGGNANYGYTF. For the CDR3, the DNA is TGTGCCAGCAGCCAGGGGGGCAACGCAAACTATGGCTACACCTTC.

This sequence joins TRBV4-1 and TRBJ2-3, with 10 bases lining up with TRBD2. J gave up 5 bases and V 0 bases, and 5 bases lay outside the gene matches. CDR3 length: 16 amino acids. The germline V gene has CDR1 MGHRA and CDR2 YSYEKL. The CDR3 bases are TGCGCCAGCAGCCAAGAATCACTAGCGGGATTAGATACGCAGTATTTT. This encodes CASSQESLAGLDTQYF.

The chain joins TRBV28 to TRBJ1-2; D perhaps matches TRBD1 (5 bases). V lost 1 base, J lost 6 bases, and 15 bases lay in between. The CDR3 runs to 15 residues. Germline-derived CDR1 and CDR2 are MDHEN and SYDVKM. The CDR3 DNA follows: TGTGCCAGCAGTTTATTCCGGAAAACGGGGGATGGCTACACCTTC. It is translated as CASSLFRKTGDGYTF.

V gene TRBV28 combines with J gene TRBJ1-3; D remains ambiguous. CDR1 and CDR2 (germline): MDHEN, SYDVKM. Trimming took 3 bases from V and 2 from J, leaving 11 bases between them. CDR3 length: 15 residues. The CDR3 region has the DNA TGTGCCAGCAGTTTTTACGGTTCCACTGGAAACACCATATATTTT. Translating it yields CASSFYGSTGNTIYF.

The chain joins TRBV28 to TRBJ1-4, with a tentative D call TRBD1 (6 bases). The CDR3 contains 16 residues. Trimming took 5 bases from V and 6 from J, leaving 19 bases between them. Per germline, CDR1 MDHEN and CDR2 SYDVKM. This CDR3 reads CASSPRRGGGDEKLFF. CDR3 DNA sequence: TGTGCCAGCAGTCCTAGGAGAGGGGGTGGCGATGAAAAACTGTTTTTT.

On this clone itself: At the DNA level, this CDR3 is encoded by other sequences in the same sample as well. The chain combines TRBV4-1 with TRBJ2-3; tentative D call: TRBD2 (6 bases). The CDR3 is made up of 15 amino acids. The V end lost 1 base, the J end lost 6 bases, and 14 bases lay between the germline ends. CDR1 MGHRA and CDR2 YSYEKL come from the germline V gene. CDR3 in amino acids: CASSQVGGVGDTQYF. The CDR3 region has the DNA TGCGCCAGCAGCCAAGTGGGAGGAGTCGGGGATACGCAGTATTTT.

The chain uses TRBV6-5 and TRBJ1-1; 7 nucleotides match TRBD1. This CDR3 comprises 14 residues. Germline lookup yields CDR1 MNHEY and CDR2 SVGAGI. The junction had 15 bases not matched to a gene; V was cut back by 6 bases and J by 11 bases. CDR3 DNA sequence: TGTGCCAGCAGGAGGACCGGGACAGCCTCTCGGGCTTTCTTT. Translating it yields CASRRTGTASRAFF.

The chain couples TRBV28 to TRBJ1-1; D might be TRBD1 (5 bases). Looked up from germline, CDR1 is MDHEN and CDR2 is SYDVKM. The CDR3 runs to 14 residues. V was clipped by 5 bases and J by 4 bases, with 14 bases between them. CDR3 residues: CASSGGGSVTEAFF. The CDR3 nucleotides are TGTGCCAGCAGTGGTGGGGGATCGGTCACTGAAGCTTTCTTT.

As to this clone: This same CDR3 is encoded by further DNA sequences in the sample. The chain joins TRBV5-1 to TRBJ2-7; the match to TRBD2 covers 13 bases. V shed 0 bases, J shed 4 bases, and the junction held 4 bases outside the gene matches. This CDR3 comprises 16 residues. Per the germline V gene, CDR1 is SGHRS and CDR2 is YFSETQ. CDR3 in amino acids: CASSLGLAGGLYEQYF. In DNA, the CDR3 is TGCGCCAGCAGCTTGGGACTAGCGGGAGGTCTTTACGAGCAGTACTTC.

This clone was picked up one time. V usage is TRBV13 and J usage is TRBJ2-3; D might be TRBD2 (6 bases). V was shortened by 10 bases and J by 5 bases, with 19 bases between the two germline ends. In germline, CDR1 is PRHDT, CDR2 FYEKMQ (reference sequence). CDR3 length: 14 amino acids. CDR3: CATVPGLLLDTQYF. In nucleotides, the CDR3 is TGTGCCACCGTTCCGGGACTCCTCTTAGATACGCAGTATTTT.

This CDR3 is CASRQRGRADTQYF. The CDR3 bases are TGTGCCAGCAGGCAGAGGGGTCGGGCAGATACGCAGTATTTT. The rearrangement uses TRBV27 and TRBJ2-3, with D perhaps given as TRBD1 or TRBD2 (5 bases each). CDR1 and CDR2 (germline): MNHEY, SMNVEV (reference sequence). The V end was cut by 6 bases, the J end by 4 bases, with 14 bases between. The CDR3 runs to 14 residues.

This chain connects TRBV18 to TRBJ1-1, with D possibly being TRBD1 (5 bases). Trimming cost V 5 bases and J 0 bases, with 19 bases left between them. Germline values: CDR1 KGHSH, CDR2 LQKENI. CDR3 length: 17 residues. The CDR3 loop is CASSGSGTLLVNTEAFF. CDR3 DNA: TGTGCCAGCTCAGGATCCGGGACCCTACTGGTGAACACTGAAGCTTTCTTT.